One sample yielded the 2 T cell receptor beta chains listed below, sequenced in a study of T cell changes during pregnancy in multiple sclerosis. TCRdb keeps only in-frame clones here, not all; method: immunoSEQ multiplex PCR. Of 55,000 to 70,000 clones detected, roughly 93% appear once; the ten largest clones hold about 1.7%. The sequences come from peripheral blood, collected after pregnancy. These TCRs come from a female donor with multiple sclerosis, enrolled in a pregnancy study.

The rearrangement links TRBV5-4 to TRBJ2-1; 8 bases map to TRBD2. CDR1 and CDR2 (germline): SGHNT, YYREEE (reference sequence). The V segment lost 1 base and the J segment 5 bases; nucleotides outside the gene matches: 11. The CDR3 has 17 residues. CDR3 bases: TGTGCCAGCAGCTTGTATGGTCGAGCGGGAGAGGACAATGAGCAGTTCTTC. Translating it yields CASSLYGRAGEDNEQFF.

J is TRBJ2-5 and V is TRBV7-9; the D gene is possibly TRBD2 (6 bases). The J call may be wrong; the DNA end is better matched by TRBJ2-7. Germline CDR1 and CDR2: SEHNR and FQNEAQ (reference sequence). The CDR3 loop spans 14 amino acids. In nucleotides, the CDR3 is TGTGCCAGCAGTTACCAACCGGGAGCCTACGAGCAGTACTTC. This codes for CASSYQPGAYEQYF.